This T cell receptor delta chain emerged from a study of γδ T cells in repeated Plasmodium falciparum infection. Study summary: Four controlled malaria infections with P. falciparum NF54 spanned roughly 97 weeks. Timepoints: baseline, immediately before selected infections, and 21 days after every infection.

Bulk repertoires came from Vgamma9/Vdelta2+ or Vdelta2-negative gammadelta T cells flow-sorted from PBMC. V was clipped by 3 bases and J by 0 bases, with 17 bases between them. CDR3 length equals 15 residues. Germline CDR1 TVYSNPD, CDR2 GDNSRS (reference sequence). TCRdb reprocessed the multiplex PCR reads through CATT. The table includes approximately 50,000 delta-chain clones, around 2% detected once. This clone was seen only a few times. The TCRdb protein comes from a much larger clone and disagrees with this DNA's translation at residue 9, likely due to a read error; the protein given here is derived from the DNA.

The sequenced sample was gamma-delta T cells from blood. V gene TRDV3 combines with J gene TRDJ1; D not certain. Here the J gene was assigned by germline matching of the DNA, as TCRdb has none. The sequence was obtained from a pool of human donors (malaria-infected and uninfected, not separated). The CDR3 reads CAFPYFAYHTDKLIF. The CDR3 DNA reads TGTGCCTTCCCATACTTTGCTTATCACACCGATAAACTCATCTTT.